A single sample is the source of the 22 T cell receptor beta chains below, sequenced in a study of T cells in tumors after PD-1 blockade. Measured with immunoSEQ multiplex PCR; TCRdb has only the in-frame clones, and not every one. Of about 47,000 clones listed, just under 80% are singletons. The sequencing used PBMCs, collected before anti-PD-1 treatment. All receptors derive from a human donor with basal cell carcinoma.

The chain employs TRBV9 and TRBJ1-1; D unresolved. V was cut by 3 bases and J by 0 bases, with 3 bases left in between. This CDR3 contains 12 residues. CDR1 and CDR2 (germline): SGDLS, YYNGEE. The CDR3 bases are TGTGCCAGCAGCGCGATGAACACTGAAGCTTTCTTT. This encodes CASSAMNTEAFF. Using reference TRBV9 and TRBJ1-1 for the parts outside the CDR3, the full variable domain is DSGVTQTPKHLITATGQRVTLRCSPRSGDLSVYWYQQSLDQGLQFLIQYYNGEERAKGNILERFSAQQFPDLHSELNLSSLELGDSALYFCASSAMNTEAFFGQGTRLTVV.

The chain carries TRBV7-9 and TRBJ1-5; maybe TRBD1 (6 bases). Trimming stripped 4 bases from V and 5 bases from J, with 21 bases between. The length of the CDR3 is 17 residues. Germline V gene lookup returns CDR1 SEHNR and CDR2 FQNEAQ (reference sequence). Here the CDR3 reads CASSSTRGHNRDQPQHF. CDR3 sequence (DNA): TGTGCCAGCAGCTCTACTCGGGGACACAATAGGGATCAGCCCCAGCATTTT. Drawing the rest from reference TRBV7-9 and TRBJ1-5, the complete variable domain is DTGVSQNPRHKITKRGQNVTFRCDPISEHNRLYWYRQTLGQGPEFLTYFQNEAQLEKSRLLSDRFSAERPKGSFSTLEIQRTEQGDSAMYLCASSSTRGHNRDQPQHFGDGTRLSIL.

This clone came up a few times. The J gene is TRBJ2-5, the V gene TRBV11-3; weak D call: TRBD2 (5 bases). This CDR3 region has 13 residues. Per germline, CDR1 SGHNT and CDR2 YENEEA. V was shortened by 3 bases and J by 2 bases, with 7 bases between the two germline ends. DNA of the CDR3: TGTGCCAGCAGCTTGGGCGGGCAAGAGACCCAGTACTTC. Translating gives CASSLGGQETQYF.

This clone was found a few times. The V and J genes are TRBV10-2 and TRBJ1-4; possible D gene TRBD1, 5 bases. This CDR3 is built from 14 residues. Germline V gene data show CDR1 as WSHSY and CDR2 as SAAADI. V was clipped by 8 bases and J by 8 bases, with 18 bases between them. The CDR3 is CASRTGTLGEKLFF. Written as DNA, the CDR3 is TGCGCCAGCCGCACCGGGACCCTCGGGGAAAAACTGTTTTTT.

This clone was detected only once. The chain employs TRBV20-1 and TRBJ2-7; D possibly corresponds to TRBD1 (6 bases). The CDR3 runs to 11 residues. With 6 bases removed from V and 4 bases from J, the gap between germline ends came to 10 bases. CDR1 DFQATT and CDR2 SNEGSKA come from the germline V gene (reference sequence). The CDR3 protein is CSAYRDYEQYF. The CDR3 DNA reads as TGCAGTGCGTACAGGGATTACGAGCAGTACTTC.

In the case of this clone: The sample holds other DNA sequences that translate to the same CDR3. This chain links TRBV27 with TRBJ1-1, with no clear D. There are 15 residues in the CDR3. The germline V and J ends were trimmed by 3 bases and 4 bases, with 15 bases remaining between them. The germline V gene has CDR1 MNHEY and CDR2 SMNVEV (reference sequence). CDR3 bases: TGTGCCAGCAGTTTTGGGAAAGGCGGGAGCACTGAAGCTTTCTTT. Its translation: CASSFGKGGSTEAFF.

The V call is TRBV5-6, the J call TRBJ2-1; 10 positions match TRBD2. Germline V gene sequence: CDR1 SGHDT, CDR2 YYEEEE. The CDR3 spans 19 residues. V was pared by 4 bases and J by 4 bases, with 17 bases of the junction left unmatched. The CDR3 reads CASSPAGSSGGRLYNEQFF. The CDR3 nucleotides read TGTGCCAGCAGCCCGGCCGGTTCTAGCGGGGGCAGACTTTACAATGAGCAGTTCTTC.

The CDR3 loop reads CASSDGNSPLHF. The CDR3 region has the DNA TGCGCCAGCTCCGACGGAAATTCACCCCTCCACTTT. This chain uses TRBV5-1 with TRBJ1-6, with D uncertain. Trimming pared 7 bases from V and 7 bases from J, leaving 9 bases between. The CDR3 has 12 amino acids. CDR1 is SGHRS and CDR2 is YFSETQ in the germline V gene.

The J gene is TRBJ1-5, the V gene TRBV7-9, with 11 positions matching TRBD1. Germline V gives CDR1 SEHNR, CDR2 FQNEAQ (reference sequence). The CDR3 is 17 residues long. V was pared by 6 bases and J by 2 bases, with 9 bases of the junction left unmatched. The CDR3 DNA follows: TGTGCCAGCAGTTTTGGGACAGGGGGTTTGGGCAATCAGCCCCAGCATTTT. It translates to CASSFGTGGLGNQPQHF.

CDR3 protein: CASSTGQGLTEAFF. CDR3 nucleotide sequence: TGTGCCAGCAGCACGGGACAGGGTCTTACTGAAGCTTTCTTT. This chain uses TRBV7-6 with TRBJ1-1; 9 nucleotides align to TRBD1. From germline, CDR1 is SGHVS and CDR2 FNYEAQ. V lost 5 bases, J lost 5 bases, and 6 bases stayed unmatched. The CDR3 loop spans 14 amino acids.

The chain is built from TRBV7-2 and TRBJ1-2, with 7 bases fitting TRBD1. CDR3 length equals 15 residues. Germline V gene lookup returns CDR1 SGHTA and CDR2 FQGNSA. V shed 1 base, J shed 0 bases, and the junction held 2 bases outside the gene matches. In DNA form, the CDR3 reads TGTGCCAGCAGCTTAGAGGGGGCGACTAACTATGGCTACACCTTC. The encoded protein is CASSLEGATNYGYTF.

The chain joins TRBV6-5 to TRBJ2-7, with D maybe TRBD1 (6 bases). The CDR3 sequence is 11 residues long. The ends were cut back, 8 bases at V and 5 bases at J, with 10 bases in the middle. Germline CDR1 MNHEY, CDR2 SVGAGI. DNA for the CDR3: TGTGCCAGCGGACAGCCCCACGAGCAGTACTTC. It codes for CASGQPHEQYF.

The chain has TRBV5-1 and TRBJ1-4; D gene ambiguous. V was pared by 4 bases and J by 1 base, with 8 bases between. The CDR3 is 14 amino acids. Germline CDR1 reads SGHRS; CDR2 reads YFSETQ. The CDR3 sequence: CASSPDGTNEKLFF. CDR3 in DNA: TGCGCCAGCAGCCCCGACGGAACTAATGAAAAACTGTTTTTT.

V and J are TRBV5-3 and TRBJ1-2, with TRBD1 identical over 9 bases. TRBV5-3 is classed as an ORF, of uncertain function. V gave up 4 bases and J gave up 0 bases; unmatched junction bases: 13. This CDR3 is built from 18 residues. The CDR3 loop is CARSVYWDREVSNYGYTF. The CDR3, as DNA: TGTGCCAGAAGCGTATACTGGGACAGGGAAGTTTCTAACTATGGCTACACCTTC.

The chain couples TRBV5-1 to TRBJ1-6; 12 nucleotides agree with TRBD1. In germline, CDR1 is SGHRS, CDR2 YFSETQ. The CDR3 contains 15 residues. V lost 4 bases and J lost 10; bases outside the gene matches: 6. The chain's CDR3 is CASSTGQGARSPLHF. The DNA for the CDR3 is TGCGCCAGCAGCACGGGACAGGGGGCGCGATCACCCCTCCACTTT.

The chain employs TRBV28 and TRBJ1-3, with D possibly being TRBD1 (5 bases). The CDR3 totals 15 residues. The V gene lost 7 bases and the J gene lost 0 bases, with 13 bases spanning the gap. Germline CDR1 is MDHEN and CDR2 is SYDVKM. The chain's CDR3 is CASTLGVSSGNTIYF. CDR3 nucleotides: TGTGCCAGCACCCTAGGGGTCAGCTCTGGAAACACCATATATTTT.

This chain uses TRBV19 with TRBJ2-2; no reliable D call. Germline V lookup: CDR1 LNHDA, CDR2 SQIVND (reference sequence). The CDR3 spans 17 residues. The ends were cut back, 3 bases at V and 1 base at J, with 15 bases in the middle. DNA for the CDR3: TGTGCCAGTAGTATTACCGTGGGCAGAATGAACACCGGGGAGCTGTTTTTT. Its translation is CASSITVGRMNTGELFF. Based on the CDR3 plus reference TRBV19 and TRBJ2-2, the full variable domain is DGGITQSPKYLFRKEGQNVTLSCEQNLNHDAMYWYRQDPGQGLRLIYYSQIVNDFQKGDIAEGYSVSREKKESFPLTVTSAQKNPTAFYLCASSITVGRMNTGELFFGEGSRLTVL.

The chain has TRBV2 and TRBJ2-3, with TRBD2 identical over 7 bases. The CDR3 runs 17 residues. J lost 3 bases, V lost 1 base, and 10 bases had no gene match. Per the germline V gene, CDR1 is SNHLY and CDR2 is FYNNEI. The CDR3 is CASSEGGGWGRTDTQYF. In DNA, the CDR3 is TGTGCCAGCAGTGAAGGCGGGGGTTGGGGGAGAACAGATACGCAGTATTTT.

CDR3 protein: CASSEVNTGELFF. The DNA of the CDR3 is TGTGCCAGCAGCGAGGTAAACACCGGGGAGCTGTTTTTT. The genes are TRBV5-4 and TRBJ2-2; D is unclear. Trimming pared 4 bases from V and 2 bases from J, leaving 6 bases between. The CDR3 is made up of 13 amino acids. The V gene's germline CDR1 is SGHNT and CDR2 YYREEE (reference sequence). Complete variable domain (other parts from reference TRBV5-4 and TRBJ2-2): ETGVTQSPTHLIKTRGQQVTLRCSSQSGHNTVSWYQQALGQGPQFIFQYYREEENGRGNFPPRFSGLQFPNYSSELNVNALELDDSALYLCASSEVNTGELFFGEGSRLTVL.

This chain links TRBV28 with TRBJ2-6; tentative D call: TRBD2 (5 bases). This CDR3 region has 16 residues. From germline, CDR1 is MDHEN and CDR2 SYDVKM. The ends were cut back, 8 bases at V and 0 bases at J, with 14 bases in the middle. CDR3 sequence reads: CASGLRAGSGANVLTF. For the CDR3, the DNA is TGTGCCAGCGGACTGAGGGCTGGCTCTGGGGCCAACGTCCTGACTTTC.

This clone is categorized as medium-sized. The CDR3 region has the DNA TGTGCCAGTACCAAGCCGGGGGGGATCGAGCAGTTCTTC. Its translation is CASTKPGGIEQFF. The rearrangement joins TRBV19 to TRBJ2-1; 8 bases are a match to TRBD2. This CDR3 region has 13 residues. Germline-derived CDR1 and CDR2 are LNHDA and SQIVND (reference sequence). V shed 7 bases and J 10 bases; nucleotides not matched to a gene: 9.

The genes are TRBV6-1 and TRBJ1-2, with D possibly TRBD1 on 5 matching bases. The germline V gene encodes CDR1 MNHNS and CDR2 SASEGT. The CDR3 is 14 residues long. The germline V and J ends were trimmed by 3 bases and 3 bases, with 11 bases remaining between them. CDR3 coding DNA: TGTGCCAGCAGTGACCAGGGTGGATACTATGGCTACACCTTC. Residues: CASSDQGGYYGYTF.